These 11 T cell receptor beta chains were sequenced from one sample in a study of cytomegalovirus exposure and HLA in healthy donors. 60 Vbeta and 13 Jbeta primers were used in PCR. Using immunoSEQ multiplex PCR, the repertoire was profiled, and TCRdb retains in-frame clones only, with some absent. The sample records roughly 80,000 clones, around 67% being singletons. Sequencing used PBMCs. The receptors derive from a woman in her fifties or sixties in good health and CMV-seropositive.

The chain couples TRBV4-1 to TRBJ2-7, with D possibly TRBD1 on 6 matching bases. The V end was cut by 5 bases, the J end by 1 base, with 9 bases between. The CDR3 is made up of 13 amino acids. Germline V lookup: CDR1 MGHRA, CDR2 YSYEKL. CDR3 protein: CASSYQGSYEQYF. The DNA for the CDR3 is TGCGCCAGCAGCTACCAGGGGTCCTACGAGCAGTACTTC.

In its sample, this clone was seen once. The CDR3 sequence: CASSLSVNMNTEAFF. In DNA, the CDR3 is TGTGCCAGCAGCTTGTCAGTTAACATGAACACTGAAGCTTTCTTT. V and J are TRBV5-5 and TRBJ1-1; the D is unclear. The CDR3 sequence is 15 residues long. Germline-derived CDR1 and CDR2 are SGHKS and YYEKEE (reference sequence). The germline V and J ends were trimmed by 1 base and 0 bases, with 10 bases remaining between them.

This chain joins TRBV5-4 and TRBJ1-1, with D unclear. From germline, CDR1 is SGHNT and CDR2 YYREEE (reference sequence). Deletions cut 0 bases from V and 6 bases from J, with 12 bases between. The CDR3 contains 14 residues. CDR3 nucleotide sequence: TGTGCCAGCAGCTTGGGCGGAGATAGGTCTGAAGCTTTCTTT. Translation gives CASSLGGDRSEAFF.

This clone has more than one count but fewer than ten. The rearrangement uses TRBV6-1 and TRBJ2-5; D gene unclear. Trimming shortened V by 1 base and J by 2 bases, and 5 bases separated the two germline ends. This CDR3 is 13 amino acids long. From germline, CDR1 is MNHNS and CDR2 SASEGT. Here the CDR3 reads CASSEVQQETQYF. CDR3 bases: TGTGCCAGCAGTGAAGTCCAACAAGAGACCCAGTACTTC.

The J gene is TRBJ2-2, the V gene TRBV2; 8 bases map to TRBD2. The V gene's germline CDR1 is SNHLY and CDR2 FYNNEI. J was trimmed by 4 bases and V by 6 bases; bases with no gene match: 4. The CDR3 is 14 residues long. As DNA, the CDR3 is TGTGCCAGCAGGGTAGCGGGGCCCACCGGGGAGCTGTTTTTT. This sequence encodes CASRVAGPTGELFF.

The chain employs TRBV7-9 and TRBJ2-1, with D maybe TRBD1 (5 bases). This CDR3 comprises 15 residues. The V gene's germline CDR1 is SEHNR and CDR2 FQNEAQ (reference sequence). V was shortened by 1 base and J by 6 bases, with 13 bases between the two germline ends. Here the CDR3 DNA reads TGTGCCAGCAGCTTAGGATCTACAGGTTCCAATGAGCAGTTCTTC. This sequence encodes CASSLGSTGSNEQFF.

This clone was found a few times. The V gene is TRBV14, the J gene TRBJ2-5; possible D gene TRBD2, 6 bases. The CDR3 contains 13 residues. Germline CDR1 SGHDN, CDR2 FVKESK. V was pared by 5 bases and J by 3 bases, with 10 bases between. CDR3: CASSSIAEETQYF. CDR3 DNA sequence: TGTGCCAGCAGCAGTATAGCGGAAGAGACCCAGTACTTC.

The gene calls are TRBV9 and TRBJ2-5; 7 positions match TRBD1. Trimming removed 0 bases from V and 5 bases from J; junction bases left unmatched: 7. In germline, CDR1 is SGDLS, CDR2 YYNGEE. This CDR3 spans 15 amino acids. The CDR3 spells CASSVAQGLGETQYF. CDR3 coding DNA: TGTGCCAGCAGCGTAGCACAGGGGCTTGGCGAGACCCAGTACTTC.

The chain uses TRBV6-1 and TRBJ1-5; 7 bases are shared with TRBD1. V lost 8 bases, J lost 3 bases, and 4 bases stayed unmatched. The CDR3 totals 13 residues. Germline V gene lookup returns CDR1 MNHNS and CDR2 SASEGT. The CDR3: CASVTGANQPQHF. As DNA, the CDR3 is TGTGCCAGCGTCACAGGGGCCAATCAGCCCCAGCATTTT.

This clone was recorded a few times. V gene TRBV15 combines with J gene TRBJ2-7, with a weak D call TRBD1 (6 bases). There are 15 residues in the CDR3. Looked up from germline, CDR1 is LNHNV and CDR2 is YYDKDF (reference sequence). V lost 0 bases, J lost 7 bases, and 16 bases lay in between. The CDR3 region is CATSRDRAGELEQYF. For the CDR3, the DNA is TGTGCCACCAGCAGAGATCGGGCAGGGGAGTTAGAGCAGTACTTC.

V and J are TRBV6-6 and TRBJ2-3; TRBD1 aligns across 8 bases. Germline values: CDR1 MNHNY, CDR2 SVGAGI (reference sequence). With V trimmed by 5 bases and J by 3 bases, 7 bases remained unmatched. The CDR3 has 15 amino acids. For the CDR3, the DNA is TGTGCCAGCAGTCCCGACAGGGGTTTGACAGATACGCAGTATTTT. Translation gives CASSPDRGLTDTQYF.